One T cell receptor beta chain is described in this entry. Measured with immunoSEQ multiplex PCR; TCRdb has only the in-frame clones, and not every one. The data contain 120,000 or so clones, more than 75% of them singletons. CDR3 length: 13 residues. V was clipped by 2 bases and J by 6 bases, with 11 bases between them. Looked up from germline, CDR1 is SGHTA and CDR2 is FQGNSA. These data originate in a study of blood T cell repertoires in COVID-19. The chain joins TRBV7-2 to TRBJ2-7; D is ambiguous. Specimen: peripheral blood. This clonotype was obtained from a man aged 55-75 years with COVID-19, enrolled during active disease. This CDR3 is CASSLSSLGEQYF. DNA of the CDR3: TGTGCCAGCAGCTTAAGTAGCCTAGGCGAGCAGTACTTC.